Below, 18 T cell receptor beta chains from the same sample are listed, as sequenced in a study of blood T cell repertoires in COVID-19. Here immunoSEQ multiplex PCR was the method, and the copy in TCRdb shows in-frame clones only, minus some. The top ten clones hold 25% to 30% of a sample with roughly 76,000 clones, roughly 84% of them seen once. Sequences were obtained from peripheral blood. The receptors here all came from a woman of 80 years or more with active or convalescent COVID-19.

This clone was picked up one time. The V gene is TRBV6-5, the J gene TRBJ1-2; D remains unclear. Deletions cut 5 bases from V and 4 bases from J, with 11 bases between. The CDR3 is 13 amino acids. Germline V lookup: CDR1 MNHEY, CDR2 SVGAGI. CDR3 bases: TGTGCCAGCAGTCGACCACCGGGCTATGGCTACACCTTC. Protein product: CASSRPPGYGYTF.

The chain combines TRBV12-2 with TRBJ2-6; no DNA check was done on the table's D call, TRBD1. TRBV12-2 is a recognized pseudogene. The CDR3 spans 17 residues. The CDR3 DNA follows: TGTGCACTTGGACAGGCGACCCGTTCCTCTGGGGCCAACGTCCTGACTTTC. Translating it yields CALGQATRSSGANVLTF.

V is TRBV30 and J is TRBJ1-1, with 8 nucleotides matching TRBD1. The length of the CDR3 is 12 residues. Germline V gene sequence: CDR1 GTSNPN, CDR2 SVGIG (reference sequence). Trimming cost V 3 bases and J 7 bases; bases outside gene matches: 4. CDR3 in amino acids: CAWSRGRFEAFF. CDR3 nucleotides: TGTGCCTGGAGCAGGGGGCGTTTTGAAGCTTTCTTT.

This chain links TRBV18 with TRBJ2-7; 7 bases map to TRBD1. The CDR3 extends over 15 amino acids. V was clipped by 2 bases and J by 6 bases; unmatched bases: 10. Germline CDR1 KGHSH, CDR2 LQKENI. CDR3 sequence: CASSPLTGKGFEQYF. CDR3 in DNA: TGTGCCAGCTCACCATTGACAGGGAAGGGGTTCGAGCAGTACTTC.

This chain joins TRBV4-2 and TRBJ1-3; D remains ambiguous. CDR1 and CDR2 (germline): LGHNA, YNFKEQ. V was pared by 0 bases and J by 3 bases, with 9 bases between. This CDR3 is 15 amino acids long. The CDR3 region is CASSQDPGSGNTIYF. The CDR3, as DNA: TGTGCCAGCAGCCAAGATCCAGGCAGTGGAAACACCATATATTTT.

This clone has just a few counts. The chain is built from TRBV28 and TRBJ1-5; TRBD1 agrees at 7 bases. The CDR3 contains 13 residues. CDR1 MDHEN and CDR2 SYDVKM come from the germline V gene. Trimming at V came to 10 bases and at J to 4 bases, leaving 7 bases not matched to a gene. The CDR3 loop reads CATRPTGNQPQHF. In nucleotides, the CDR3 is TGTGCCACCCGACCGACAGGGAATCAGCCCCAGCATTTT.

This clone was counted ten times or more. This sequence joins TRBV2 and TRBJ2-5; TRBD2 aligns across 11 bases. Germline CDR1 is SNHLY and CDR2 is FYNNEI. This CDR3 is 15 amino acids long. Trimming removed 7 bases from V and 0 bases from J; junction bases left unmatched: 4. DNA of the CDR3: TGTGCCAGCACTCGACTAGCGGGACACCAAGAGACCCAGTACTTC. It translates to CASTRLAGHQETQYF.

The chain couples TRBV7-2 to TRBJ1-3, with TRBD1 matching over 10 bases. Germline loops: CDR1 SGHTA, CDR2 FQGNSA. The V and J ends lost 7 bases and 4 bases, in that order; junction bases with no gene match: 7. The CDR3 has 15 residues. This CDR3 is CASISGTGVGNTIYF. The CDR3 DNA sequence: TGTGCCAGCATTTCCGGGACAGGGGTAGGAAACACCATATATTTT.

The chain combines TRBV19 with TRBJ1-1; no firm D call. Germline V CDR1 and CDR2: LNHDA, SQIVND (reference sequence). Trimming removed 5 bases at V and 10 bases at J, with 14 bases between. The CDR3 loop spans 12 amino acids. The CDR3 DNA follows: TGTGCCAGTAGTGCGGTCGGGTATTTAGCTTTCTTT. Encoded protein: CASSAVGYLAFF.

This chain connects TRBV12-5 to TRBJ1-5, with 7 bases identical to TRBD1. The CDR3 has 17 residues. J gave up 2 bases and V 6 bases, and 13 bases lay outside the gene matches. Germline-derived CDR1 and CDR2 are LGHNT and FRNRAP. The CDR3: CASGLIFGTEGNQPQHF. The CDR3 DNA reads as TGTGCTAGTGGCCTCATTTTCGGGACAGAAGGCAATCAGCCCCAGCATTTT.

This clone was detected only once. The CDR3 DNA is TGTGCCAGCAGCCAAACCCCCCCGGGGTCTAATGAAAAACTGTTTTTT. This gives the protein CASSQTPPGSNEKLFF. V gene TRBV3-1 (or the pseudogene TRBV3-2) combines with J gene TRBJ1-4, with D uncertain. The CDR3 is 16 amino acids. The V end was cut by 2 bases, the J end by 3 bases, with 13 bases between. Per germline, CDR1 LGHDT and CDR2 YNNKEL (reference sequence).

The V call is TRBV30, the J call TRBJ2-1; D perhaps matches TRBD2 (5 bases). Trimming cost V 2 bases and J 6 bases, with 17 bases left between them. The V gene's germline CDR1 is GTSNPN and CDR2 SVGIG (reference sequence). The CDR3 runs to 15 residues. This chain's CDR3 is CAWSRTALTFNEQFF. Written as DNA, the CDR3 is TGTGCCTGGAGTCGGACTGCCCTGACCTTCAATGAGCAGTTCTTC.

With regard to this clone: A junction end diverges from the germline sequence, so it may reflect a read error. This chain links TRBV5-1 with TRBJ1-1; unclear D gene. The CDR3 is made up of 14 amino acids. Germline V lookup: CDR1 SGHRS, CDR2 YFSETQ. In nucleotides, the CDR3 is TGCGCCAGCAGCTTCACGGGAAGGAACGCTGAAGCTTTCTTT. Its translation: CASSFTGRNAEAFF.

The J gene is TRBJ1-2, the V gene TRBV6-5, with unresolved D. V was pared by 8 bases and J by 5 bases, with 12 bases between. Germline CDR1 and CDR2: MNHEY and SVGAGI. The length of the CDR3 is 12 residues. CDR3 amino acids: CASREPKYGYTF. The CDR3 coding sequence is TGTGCCAGCCGGGAGCCGAAGTATGGCTACACCTTC.

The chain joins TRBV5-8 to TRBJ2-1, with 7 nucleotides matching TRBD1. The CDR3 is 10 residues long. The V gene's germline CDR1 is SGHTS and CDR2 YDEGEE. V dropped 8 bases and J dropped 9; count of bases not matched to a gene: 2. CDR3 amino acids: CARKGAEQFF. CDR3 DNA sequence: TGTGCCAGAAAGGGGGCTGAGCAGTTCTTC.

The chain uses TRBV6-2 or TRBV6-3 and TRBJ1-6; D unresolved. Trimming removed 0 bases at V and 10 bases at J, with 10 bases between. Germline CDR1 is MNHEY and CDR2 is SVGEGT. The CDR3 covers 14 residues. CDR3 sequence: CASSYSLERSPLHF. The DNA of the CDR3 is TGTGCCAGCAGTTACTCCCTAGAACGGTCACCCCTCCACTTT.

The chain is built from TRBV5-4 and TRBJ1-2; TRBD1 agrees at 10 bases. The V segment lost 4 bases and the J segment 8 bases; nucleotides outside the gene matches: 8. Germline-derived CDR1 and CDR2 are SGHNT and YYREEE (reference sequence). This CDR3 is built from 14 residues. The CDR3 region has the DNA TGTGCCAGCAGCACGACTGGGACAGGGGCCGGCTACACCTTC. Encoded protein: CASSTTGTGAGYTF.

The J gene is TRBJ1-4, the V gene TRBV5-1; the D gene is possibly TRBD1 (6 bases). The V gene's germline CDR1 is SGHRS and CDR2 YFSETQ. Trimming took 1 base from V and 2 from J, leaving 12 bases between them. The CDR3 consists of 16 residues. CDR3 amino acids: CASSLTGRGTNEKLFF. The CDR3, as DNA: TGCGCCAGCAGCTTGACAGGAAGGGGGACTAATGAAAAACTGTTTTTT.